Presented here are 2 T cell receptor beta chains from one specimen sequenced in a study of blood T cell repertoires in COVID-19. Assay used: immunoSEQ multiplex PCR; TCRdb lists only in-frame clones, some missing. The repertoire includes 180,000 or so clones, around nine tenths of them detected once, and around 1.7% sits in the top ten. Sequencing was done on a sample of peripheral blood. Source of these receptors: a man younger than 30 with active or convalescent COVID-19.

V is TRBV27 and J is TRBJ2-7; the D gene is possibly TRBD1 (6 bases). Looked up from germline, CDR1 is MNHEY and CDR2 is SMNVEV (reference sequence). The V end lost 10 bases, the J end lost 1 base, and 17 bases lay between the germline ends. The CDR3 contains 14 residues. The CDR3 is CANIWDNLSYEQYF. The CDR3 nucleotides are TGTGCCAACATATGGGACAATTTATCCTACGAGCAGTACTTC.

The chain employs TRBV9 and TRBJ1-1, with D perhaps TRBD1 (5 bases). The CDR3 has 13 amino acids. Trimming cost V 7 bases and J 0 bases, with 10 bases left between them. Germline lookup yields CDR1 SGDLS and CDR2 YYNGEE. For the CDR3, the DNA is TGTGCCAGCCAAGGACACTTGAACACTGAAGCTTTCTTT. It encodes CASQGHLNTEAFF.